These 10 T cell receptor beta chains share one sample of origin, sequenced in a study of T cell responses to AZD1222 COVID-19 vaccine. Generated by immunoSEQ multiplex PCR, the TCRdb table keeps only in-frame clones and is missing some. Seen here are about 150,000 clones, around nine tenths observed once, and the top ten hold 4% to 6%. Sequenced material: peripheral blood, taken on day 0 of AZD1222 vaccination. These receptors originate from an adult in good health.

The chain joins TRBV5-5 to TRBJ1-2, with a possible D match to TRBD1 (5 bases). The V gene lost 4 bases and the J gene lost 5 bases, with 12 bases spanning the gap. The germline gives CDR1 SGHKS, CDR2 YYEKEE (reference sequence). The CDR3 spans 13 residues. In nucleotides, the CDR3 is TGTGCCAGCAGCACCGGGACCCCTTATGGCTACACCTTC. It specifies CASSTGTPYGYTF.

V and J are TRBV6-1 and TRBJ2-7; 8 bases agree with TRBD1. Germline trimming cut 2 bases from V and 3 bases from J; bases unmatched to any gene: 3. This CDR3 has 14 amino acids. Germline V CDR1 and CDR2: MNHNS, SASEGT. CDR3 sequence reads: CASSELDRVYEQYF. The CDR3 DNA follows: TGTGCCAGCAGTGAATTGGACAGGGTCTACGAGCAGTACTTC.

The rearrangement links TRBV7-2 to TRBJ1-5; the D gene is possibly TRBD1 (5 bases). The length of the CDR3 is 13 residues. Germline V CDR1 and CDR2: SGHTA, FQGNSA. The V end was cut by 4 bases, the J end by 5 bases, with 9 bases between. The CDR3: CASSYAGDQPQHF. The CDR3 bases are TGTGCCAGCAGCTACGCGGGGGATCAGCCCCAGCATTTT.

The chain links TRBV6-2 or TRBV6-3 to TRBJ2-5; D is undetermined. CDR3 length: 19 residues. V was clipped by 2 bases and J by 1 base, with 23 bases between them. The germline V gene encodes CDR1 MNHEY and CDR2 SVGEGT. The CDR3 sequence: CASSYPTNPDGPGQETQYF. The CDR3 DNA reads TGTGCCAGCAGTTACCCAACCAATCCGGACGGGCCCGGCCAAGAGACCCAGTACTTC.

This clone occurred a few times. The chain has TRBV7-2 and TRBJ2-7; 7 nucleotides agree with TRBD1. There are 15 residues in the CDR3. V lost 3 bases and J lost 6; bases outside the gene matches: 11. The germline V gene has CDR1 SGHTA and CDR2 FQGNSA. The CDR3 region is CASSFHQGQLSEQYF. In nucleotides, the CDR3 is TGTGCCAGCAGCTTCCACCAGGGACAGCTCTCCGAGCAGTACTTC.

The V and J genes are TRBV7-2 and TRBJ2-7, with 8 bases lining up with TRBD2. The J segment lost 7 bases and the V segment lost 4 bases, leaving 9 bases of the junction unmatched. Germline lookup yields CDR1 SGHTA and CDR2 FQGNSA. The length of the CDR3 is 14 residues. CDR3 sequence reads: CASSSRGGRREQYF. The CDR3 nucleotides read TGTGCCAGCAGCTCACGGGGGGGCCGGAGAGAGCAGTACTTC. Supplemented by reference TRBV7-2 and TRBJ2-7, the full variable domain reads GAGVSQSPSNKVTEKGKDVELRCDPISGHTALYWYRQSLGQGLEFLIYFQGNSAPDKSGLPSDRFSAERTGGSVSTLTIQRTQQEDSAVYLCASSSRGGRREQYFGPGTRLTVT.

The chain couples TRBV28 to TRBJ2-2; 9 bases agree with TRBD2. V was pared by 6 bases and J by 7 bases, with 12 bases of the junction left unmatched. The CDR3 length is 16 residues. Germline values: CDR1 MDHEN, CDR2 SYDVKM. The CDR3 DNA reads TGTGCCAGCAGGCTTCCGGGCGGGAGGGCCTTCGGGGAGCTGTTTTTT. Its protein is CASRLPGGRAFGELFF.

V and J are TRBV9 and TRBJ2-5; D not certain. The CDR3 is made up of 15 amino acids. With 0 bases removed from V and 4 bases from J, the gap between germline ends came to 13 bases. Germline lookup yields CDR1 SGDLS and CDR2 YYNGEE. This CDR3 is CASSVVSRAGETQYF. The DNA of the CDR3 is TGTGCCAGCAGCGTAGTAAGTAGGGCAGGAGAGACCCAGTACTTC.

The chain couples TRBV6-5 to TRBJ2-1; TRBD1 aligns across 7 bases. The germline V gene encodes CDR1 MNHEY and CDR2 SVGAGI. Trimming removed 3 bases from V and 7 bases from J; junction bases left unmatched: 9. This CDR3 has 15 amino acids. Here the CDR3 DNA reads TGTGCCAGCAGTTATGACAGGGTGGATGGGAATGAGCAGTTCTTC. This codes for CASSYDRVDGNEQFF.

The V and J genes are TRBV2 and TRBJ1-6; D might be TRBD1 (6 bases). Germline V gives CDR1 SNHLY, CDR2 FYNNEI. The CDR3 runs to 14 residues. The V end was cut by 10 bases, the J end by 10 bases, with 20 bases between. CDR3 DNA sequence: TGTGCCACAACCCCGGGGACGGGGGCCTCACCCCTCCACTTT. Amino acids: CATTPGTGASPLHF.